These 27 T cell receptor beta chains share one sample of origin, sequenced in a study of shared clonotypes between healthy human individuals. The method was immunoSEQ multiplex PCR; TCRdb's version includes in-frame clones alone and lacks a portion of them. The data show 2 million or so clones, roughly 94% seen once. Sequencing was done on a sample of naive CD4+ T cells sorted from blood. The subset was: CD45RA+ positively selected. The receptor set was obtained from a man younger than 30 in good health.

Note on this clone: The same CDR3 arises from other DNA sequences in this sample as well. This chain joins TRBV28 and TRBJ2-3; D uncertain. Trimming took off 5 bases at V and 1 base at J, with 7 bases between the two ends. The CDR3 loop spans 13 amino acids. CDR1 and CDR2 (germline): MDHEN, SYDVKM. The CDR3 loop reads CASSPPGTDTQYF. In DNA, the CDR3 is TGTGCCAGCAGTCCCCCGGGCACAGATACGCAGTATTTT.

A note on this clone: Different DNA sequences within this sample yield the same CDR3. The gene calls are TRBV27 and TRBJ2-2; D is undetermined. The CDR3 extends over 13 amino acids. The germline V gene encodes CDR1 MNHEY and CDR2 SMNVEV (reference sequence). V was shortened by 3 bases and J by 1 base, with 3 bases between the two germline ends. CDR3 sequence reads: CASSFRNTGELFF. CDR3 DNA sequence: TGTGCCAGCAGTTTTAGGAACACCGGGGAGCTGTTTTTT.

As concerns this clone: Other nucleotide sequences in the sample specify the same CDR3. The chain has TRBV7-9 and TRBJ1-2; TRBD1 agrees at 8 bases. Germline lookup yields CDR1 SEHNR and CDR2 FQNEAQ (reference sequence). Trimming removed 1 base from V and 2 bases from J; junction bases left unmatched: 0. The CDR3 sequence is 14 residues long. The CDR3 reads CASSLGTGNYGYTF. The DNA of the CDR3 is TGTGCCAGCAGCTTAGGGACAGGGAACTATGGCTACACCTTC.

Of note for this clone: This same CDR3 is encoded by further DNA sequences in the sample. CDR3 region: CASSLGGSPLHF. The CDR3 DNA follows: TGTGCCAGCAGTTTGGGAGGATCACCCCTCCACTTT. V is TRBV28 and J is TRBJ1-6; D not certain. This CDR3 has 12 residues. Between the trimmed V and J ends, which lost 3 bases and 10 bases, there was a span of 7 bases. Germline-derived CDR1 and CDR2 are MDHEN and SYDVKM.

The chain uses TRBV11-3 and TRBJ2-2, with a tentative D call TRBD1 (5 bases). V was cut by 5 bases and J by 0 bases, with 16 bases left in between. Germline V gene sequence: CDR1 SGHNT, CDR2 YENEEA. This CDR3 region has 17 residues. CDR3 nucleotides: TGTGCCAGCAGCACCCCTTGGGGCGGTTCGAACACCGGGGAGCTGTTTTTT. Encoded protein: CASSTPWGGSNTGELFF. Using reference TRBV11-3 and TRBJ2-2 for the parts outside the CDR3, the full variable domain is EAGVVQSPRYKIIEKKQPVAFWCNPISGHNTLYWYLQNLGQGPELLIRYENEEAVDDSQLPKDRFSAERLKGVDSTLKIQPAELGDSAVYLCASSTPWGGSNTGELFFGEGSRLTVL.

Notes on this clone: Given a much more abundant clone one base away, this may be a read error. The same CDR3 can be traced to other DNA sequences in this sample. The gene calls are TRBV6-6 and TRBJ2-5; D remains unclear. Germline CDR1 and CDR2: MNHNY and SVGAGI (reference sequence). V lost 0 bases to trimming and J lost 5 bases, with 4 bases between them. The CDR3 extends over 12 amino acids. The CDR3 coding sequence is TGTGCCAGCAGTTACTCGCGGGAGACCCAGTACTTC. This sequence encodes CASSYSRETQYF.

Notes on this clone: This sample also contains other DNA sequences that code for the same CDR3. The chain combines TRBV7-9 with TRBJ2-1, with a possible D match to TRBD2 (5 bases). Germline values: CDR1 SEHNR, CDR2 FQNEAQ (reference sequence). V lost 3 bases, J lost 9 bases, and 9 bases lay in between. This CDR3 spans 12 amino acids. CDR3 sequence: CASSLTTGEQFF. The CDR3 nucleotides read TGTGCCAGCAGCTTGACTACCGGTGAGCAGTTCTTC.

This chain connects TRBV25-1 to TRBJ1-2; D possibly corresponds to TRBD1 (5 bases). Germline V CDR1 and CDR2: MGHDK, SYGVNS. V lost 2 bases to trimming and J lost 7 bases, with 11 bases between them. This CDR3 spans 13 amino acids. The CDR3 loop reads CASSEGQGFGYTF. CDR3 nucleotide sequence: TGTGCCAGCAGTGAAGGGCAGGGCTTTGGCTACACCTTC.

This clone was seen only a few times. The DNA for the CDR3 is TGTGCCACCAGCAGAGATTCAACAACTAATGAAAAACTGTTTTTT. This gives the protein CATSRDSTTNEKLFF. This chain joins TRBV15 and TRBJ1-4; the D is unclear. This CDR3 is 15 amino acids long. The V and J ends lost 0 bases and 0 bases respectively, with 5 bases between them. Germline V gives CDR1 LNHNV, CDR2 YYDKDF (reference sequence).

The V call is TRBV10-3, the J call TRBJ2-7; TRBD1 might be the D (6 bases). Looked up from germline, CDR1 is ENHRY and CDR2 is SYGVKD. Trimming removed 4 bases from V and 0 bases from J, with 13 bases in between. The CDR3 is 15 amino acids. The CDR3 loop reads CAISADRRFSYEQYF. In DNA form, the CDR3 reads TGTGCCATCAGTGCAGACAGGAGGTTCTCCTACGAGCAGTACTTC.

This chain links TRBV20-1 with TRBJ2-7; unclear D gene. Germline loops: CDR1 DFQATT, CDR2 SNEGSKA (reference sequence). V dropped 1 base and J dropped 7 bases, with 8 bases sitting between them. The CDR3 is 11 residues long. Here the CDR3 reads CSARGWREQYF. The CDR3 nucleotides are TGCAGTGCTAGAGGGTGGCGGGAGCAGTACTTC.

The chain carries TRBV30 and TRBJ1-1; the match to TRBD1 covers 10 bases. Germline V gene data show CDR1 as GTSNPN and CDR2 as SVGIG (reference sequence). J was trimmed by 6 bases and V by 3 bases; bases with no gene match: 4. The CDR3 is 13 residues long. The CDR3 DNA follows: TGTGCCTGGAGCGGACAGGGGGTTGCTGAAGCTTTCTTT. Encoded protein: CAWSGQGVAEAFF.

CDR3 bases: TGTGCCAGCAGCTTAGCATCAGGGATGACAGAGACCCAGTACTTC. Encoded protein: CASSLASGMTETQYF. The genes are TRBV7-9 and TRBJ2-5; D is possibly TRBD1 (5 bases). The CDR3 covers 15 residues. V lost 0 bases, J lost 4 bases, and 12 bases lay in between. CDR1 and CDR2 from the germline V gene are SEHNR and FQNEAQ (reference sequence).

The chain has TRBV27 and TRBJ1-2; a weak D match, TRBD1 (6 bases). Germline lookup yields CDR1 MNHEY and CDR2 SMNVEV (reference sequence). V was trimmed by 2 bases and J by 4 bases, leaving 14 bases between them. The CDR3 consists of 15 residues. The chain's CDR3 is CASSLEAGDFYGYTF. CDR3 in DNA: TGTGCCAGCAGTTTAGAGGCAGGGGACTTCTATGGCTACACCTTC.

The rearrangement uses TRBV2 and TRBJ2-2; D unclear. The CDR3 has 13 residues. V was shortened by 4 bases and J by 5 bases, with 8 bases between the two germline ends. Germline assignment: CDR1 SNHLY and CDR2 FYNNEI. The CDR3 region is CASSAIPTGELFF. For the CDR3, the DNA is TGTGCCAGCAGTGCTATCCCGACCGGGGAGCTGTTTTTT.

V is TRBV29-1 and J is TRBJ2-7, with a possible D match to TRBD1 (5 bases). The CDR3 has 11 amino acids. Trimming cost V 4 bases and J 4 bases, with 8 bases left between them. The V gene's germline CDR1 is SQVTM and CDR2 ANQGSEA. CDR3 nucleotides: TGCAGCGTTGTGAAGGGGTACGAGCAGTACTTC. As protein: CSVVKGYEQYF.

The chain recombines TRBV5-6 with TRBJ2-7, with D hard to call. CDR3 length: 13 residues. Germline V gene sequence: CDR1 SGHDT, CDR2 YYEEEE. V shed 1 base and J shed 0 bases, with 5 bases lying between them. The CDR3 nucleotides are TGTGCCAGCAGCTTGACGACCTCCTACGAGCAGTACTTC. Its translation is CASSLTTSYEQYF.

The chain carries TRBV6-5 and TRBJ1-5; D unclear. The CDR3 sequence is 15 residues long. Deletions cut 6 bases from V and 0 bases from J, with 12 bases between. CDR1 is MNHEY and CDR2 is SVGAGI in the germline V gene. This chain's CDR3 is CASRTGLYSNQPQHF. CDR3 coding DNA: TGTGCCAGCAGAACCGGCCTTTATAGCAATCAGCCCCAGCATTTT.

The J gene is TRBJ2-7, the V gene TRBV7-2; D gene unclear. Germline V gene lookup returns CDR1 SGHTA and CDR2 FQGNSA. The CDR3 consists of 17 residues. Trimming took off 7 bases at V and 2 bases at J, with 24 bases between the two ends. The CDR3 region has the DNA TGTGCCAGCACCCTAAGCCCGGTCAGAACCAAACCCTACGAGCAGTACTTC. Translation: CASTLSPVRTKPYEQYF.

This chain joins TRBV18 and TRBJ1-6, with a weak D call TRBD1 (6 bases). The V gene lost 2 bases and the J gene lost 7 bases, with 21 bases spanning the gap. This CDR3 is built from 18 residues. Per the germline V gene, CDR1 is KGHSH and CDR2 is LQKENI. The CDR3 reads CASSPSIGQNSPNSPLHF. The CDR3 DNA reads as TGTGCCAGCTCACCATCAATCGGACAGAATTCCCCCAATTCACCCCTCCACTTT.

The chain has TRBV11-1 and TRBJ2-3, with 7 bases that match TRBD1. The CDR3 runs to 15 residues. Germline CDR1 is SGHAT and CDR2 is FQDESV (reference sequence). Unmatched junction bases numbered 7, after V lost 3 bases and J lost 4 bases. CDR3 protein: CASSFRDSRADTQYF. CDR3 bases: TGTGCCAGCAGCTTCCGGGACAGTAGAGCAGATACGCAGTATTTT.

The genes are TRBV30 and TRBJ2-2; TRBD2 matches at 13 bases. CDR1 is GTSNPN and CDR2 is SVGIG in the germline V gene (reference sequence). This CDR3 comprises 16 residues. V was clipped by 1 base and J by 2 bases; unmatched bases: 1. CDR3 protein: CAWSGLAGGNTGELFF. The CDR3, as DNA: TGTGCCTGGAGTGGACTAGCGGGGGGAAACACCGGGGAGCTGTTTTTT.

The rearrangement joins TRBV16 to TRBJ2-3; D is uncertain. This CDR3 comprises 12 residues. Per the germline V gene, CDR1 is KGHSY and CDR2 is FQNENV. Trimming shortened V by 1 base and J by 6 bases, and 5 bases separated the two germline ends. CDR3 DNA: TGTGCCAGCAGCCAATTATCGGATACGCAGTATTTT. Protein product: CASSQLSDTQYF.

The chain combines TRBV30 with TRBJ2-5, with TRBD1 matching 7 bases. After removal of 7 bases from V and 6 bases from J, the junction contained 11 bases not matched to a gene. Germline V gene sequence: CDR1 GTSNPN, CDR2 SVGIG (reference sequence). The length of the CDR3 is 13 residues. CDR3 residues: CAYGQEGSKTQYF. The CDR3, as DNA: TGTGCCTACGGACAGGAAGGATCTAAGACCCAGTACTTC.

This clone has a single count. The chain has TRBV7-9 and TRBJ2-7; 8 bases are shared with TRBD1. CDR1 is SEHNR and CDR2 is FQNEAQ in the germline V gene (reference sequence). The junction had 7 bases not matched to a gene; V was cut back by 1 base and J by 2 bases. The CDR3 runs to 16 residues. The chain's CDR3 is CASSLDSGQGTYEQYF. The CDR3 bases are TGTGCCAGCAGCTTAGACTCCGGACAGGGTACCTACGAGCAGTACTTC.

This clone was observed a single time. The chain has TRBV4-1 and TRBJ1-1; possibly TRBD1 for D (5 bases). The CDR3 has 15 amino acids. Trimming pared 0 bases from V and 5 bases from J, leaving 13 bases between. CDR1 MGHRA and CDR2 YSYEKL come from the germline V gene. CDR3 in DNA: TGCGCCAGCAGCCAAGATCCAGGGCGAGGAACTGAAGCTTTCTTT. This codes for CASSQDPGRGTEAFF.

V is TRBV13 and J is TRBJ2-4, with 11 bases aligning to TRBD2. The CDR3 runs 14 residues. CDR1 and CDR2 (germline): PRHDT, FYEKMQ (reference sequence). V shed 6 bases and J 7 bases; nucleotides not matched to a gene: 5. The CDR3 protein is CASRQTSGKNIQYF. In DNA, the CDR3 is TGTGCCAGCAGACAGACTAGCGGGAAGAACATTCAGTACTTC. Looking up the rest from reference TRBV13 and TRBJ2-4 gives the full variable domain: AAGVIQSPRHLIKEKRETATLKCYPIPRHDTVYWYQQGPGQDPQFLISFYEKMQSDKGSIPDRFSAQQFSDYHSELNMSSLELGDSALYFCASRQTSGKNIQYFGAGTRLSVL.